The 23 T cell receptor beta chains below come from one sample, sequenced in a study of blood T cell repertoires in COVID-19. Method: immunoSEQ multiplex PCR; TCRdb's copy keeps in-frame clones and lacks some. This table holds 240,000 or so clones, approximately 85% found once. The specimen was peripheral blood. Source of these receptors: a man at least 80 years old with acute or convalescent COVID-19.

This clone was found a few times. The chain joins TRBV27 to TRBJ2-7; D possibly corresponds to TRBD2 (5 bases). The V and J ends lost 3 bases and 2 bases respectively, with 17 bases between them. The CDR3 loop spans 16 amino acids. CDR1 MNHEY and CDR2 SMNVEV come from the germline V gene (reference sequence). CDR3 in amino acids: CASSFEVRRGTYEQYF. CDR3 coding DNA: TGTGCCAGCAGTTTCGAGGTTAGACGGGGTACCTACGAGCAGTACTTC.

The V call is TRBV12-3 or TRBV12-4, the J call TRBJ2-3; no firm D call. V was cut by 7 bases and J by 6 bases, with 14 bases left in between. The CDR3 consists of 13 residues. CDR3 amino acids: CASTQTQVDTQYF. The DNA for the CDR3 is TGTGCCAGCACCCAAACTCAAGTGGATACGCAGTATTTT.

V and J are TRBV9 and TRBJ1-1, with D unclear. Per the germline V gene, CDR1 is SGDLS and CDR2 is YYNGEE. The CDR3 length is 14 residues. V dropped 0 bases and J dropped 0 bases, with 6 bases sitting between them. CDR3 residues: CASSVDQLNTEAFF. The CDR3 nucleotides are TGTGCCAGCAGCGTAGACCAGTTGAACACTGAAGCTTTCTTT.

V gene TRBV27 combines with J gene TRBJ2-7; 13 nucleotides line up with TRBD2. Germline V gene sequence: CDR1 MNHEY, CDR2 SMNVEV (reference sequence). After removal of 4 bases from V and 6 bases from J, the junction contained 3 bases not matched to a gene. There are 14 residues in the CDR3. The CDR3 here is CASSSRLAGGEQYF. The CDR3 bases are TGTGCCAGCAGTTCCCGACTAGCGGGGGGCGAGCAGTACTTC.

The chain uses TRBV19 and TRBJ2-1; maybe TRBD1 (6 bases). V gave up 7 bases and J gave up 5 bases, with 15 bases separating them. CDR3 length: 14 residues. Germline V gene data show CDR1 as LNHDA and CDR2 as SQIVND (reference sequence). The CDR3 loop is CASKDRPGDNEQFF. As DNA, the CDR3 is TGTGCCAGTAAAGACAGGCCAGGGGACAATGAGCAGTTCTTC.

The chain has TRBV5-1 and TRBJ1-1, with 7 positions matching TRBD1. The trim removed 0 bases at V and 1 base at J, leaving 0 bases unmatched. Germline loops: CDR1 SGHRS, CDR2 YFSETQ. The CDR3 length is 14 residues. As DNA, the CDR3 is TGCGCCAGCAGCTTGGAGGGGGCGAACACTGAAGCTTTCTTT. Protein product: CASSLEGANTEAFF.

The J gene is TRBJ1-5, the V gene TRBV10-3, with a weak D call TRBD1 (6 bases). The CDR3 consists of 14 residues. Per the germline V gene, CDR1 is ENHRY and CDR2 is SYGVKD. V was clipped by 5 bases and J by 2 bases, with 10 bases between them. The CDR3 bases are TGTGCCATCAGTTCAGGGGATGGCAATCAGCCCCAGCATTTT. Encoded protein: CAISSGDGNQPQHF.

The DNA of the CDR3 is TGTGCCAGCAGCTTTGTTAACTATGGCTACACCTTC. Translated, it gives CASSFVNYGYTF. The genes are TRBV28 and TRBJ1-2; D uncertain. The CDR3 has 12 residues. Trimming took 6 bases from V and 1 from J, leaving 6 bases between them. The germline gives CDR1 MDHEN, CDR2 SYDVKM.

The V and J genes are TRBV3-1 (or the pseudogene TRBV3-2) and TRBJ1-2; 7 nucleotides line up with TRBD1. Germline V gene data show CDR1 as LGHDT and CDR2 as YNNKEL (reference sequence). The CDR3 consists of 13 residues. The ends lost 4 bases at V and 4 bases at J; junction bases unmatched: 3. The CDR3 here is CASSPGTAYGYTF. Written as DNA, the CDR3 is TGTGCCAGCAGCCCAGGGACAGCCTATGGCTACACCTTC.

The chain uses TRBV13 and TRBJ2-7; no definite D call. Trimming took 2 bases from V and 6 from J, leaving 14 bases between them. The CDR3 is made up of 14 amino acids. Germline CDR1 PRHDT, CDR2 FYEKMQ (reference sequence). The CDR3 loop reads CASSLPGTPFEQYF. For the CDR3, the DNA is TGTGCCAGCAGCTTACCGGGTACCCCTTTCGAGCAGTACTTC.

The V gene is TRBV27, the J gene TRBJ2-1; 16 bases map to TRBD2. With V trimmed by 9 bases and J by 0 bases, 8 bases remained unmatched. This CDR3 has 18 amino acids. Looked up from germline, CDR1 is MNHEY and CDR2 is SMNVEV (reference sequence). The CDR3: CASGPGLAGGSSYNEQFF. The CDR3, as DNA: TGTGCCAGTGGTCCGGGACTAGCGGGAGGGAGCTCCTACAATGAGCAGTTCTTC.

This clone came up once. This sequence joins TRBV28 and TRBJ1-1, with 9 bases that match TRBD1. The J segment lost 0 bases and the V segment lost 7 bases, leaving 3 bases of the junction unmatched. Germline CDR1 reads MDHEN; CDR2 reads SYDVKM. The CDR3 runs to 14 residues. The CDR3 nucleotides are TGTGCCAGCACGACAGGGGGGTTGAACACTGAAGCTTTCTTT. Translating gives CASTTGGLNTEAFF.

The chain links TRBV7-9 to TRBJ2-1, with 10 bases aligning to TRBD2. The ends lost 1 base at V and 6 bases at J; junction bases unmatched: 9. This CDR3 region has 17 residues. In germline, CDR1 is SEHNR, CDR2 FQNEAQ (reference sequence). CDR3 sequence (DNA): TGTGCCAGCAGCTTAGGGGTAGCGGGGGGCCCCGGCAATGAGCAGTTCTTC. This translates into CASSLGVAGGPGNEQFF. Filled out from reference TRBV7-9 and TRBJ2-1, the complete variable domain reads DTGVSQNPRHKITKRGQNVTFRCDPISEHNRLYWYRQTLGQGPEFLTYFQNEAQLEKSRLLSDRFSAERPKGSFSTLEIQRTEQGDSAMYLCASSLGVAGGPGNEQFFGPGTRLTVL.

CDR3 nucleotide sequence: TGTGCCAGTAGTATAGGGGACAGAGTCTACGAGCAGTACTTC. Its protein is CASSIGDRVYEQYF. The chain is built from TRBV19 and TRBJ2-7; 7 nucleotides align to TRBD1. With V trimmed by 1 base and J by 3 bases, 3 bases remained unmatched. The length of the CDR3 is 14 residues. From germline, CDR1 is LNHDA and CDR2 SQIVND (reference sequence). Variable domain in full (rest from reference TRBV19 and TRBJ2-7): DGGITQSPKYLFRKEGQNVTLSCEQNLNHDAMYWYRQDPGQGLRLIYYSQIVNDFQKGDIAEGYSVSREKKESFPLTVTSAQKNPTAFYLCASSIGDRVYEQYFGPGTRLTVT.

The chain joins TRBV19 to TRBJ2-3; 11 bases fit TRBD1. Losses at the gene ends were 1 base for V and 4 bases for J; bases not matched to a gene: 4. This CDR3 has 16 amino acids. Germline loops: CDR1 LNHDA, CDR2 SQIVND (reference sequence). This chain's CDR3 is CASSIGDRGGADTQYF. CDR3 in DNA: TGTGCCAGTAGTATAGGGGACAGGGGGGGAGCAGATACGCAGTATTTT.

This clone has only one observation. V gene TRBV11-3 combines with J gene TRBJ2-7, with 8 bases lining up with TRBD1. The V segment lost 0 bases and the J segment 2 bases; nucleotides outside the gene matches: 3. The germline V gene has CDR1 SGHNT and CDR2 YENEEA. The CDR3 sequence is 15 residues long. CDR3 coding DNA: TGTGCCAGCAGCTTAGAAGCGACAGGGGCCTACGAGCAGTACTTC. This translates into CASSLEATGAYEQYF.

The V gene is TRBV10-3, the J gene TRBJ2-1, with TRBD1 identical over 7 bases. The CDR3 sequence is 14 residues long. Germline values: CDR1 ENHRY, CDR2 SYGVKD. Losses at the gene ends were 7 bases for V and 1 base for J; bases not matched to a gene: 4. The CDR3 nucleotides are TGTGCCATCAACCCGGGACAGTCCTACAATGAGCAGTTCTTC. This sequence encodes CAINPGQSYNEQFF.

The rearrangement links TRBV7-8 to TRBJ1-3; possible D gene TRBD1, 6 bases. Germline CDR1 reads SGHVS; CDR2 reads FQNEAQ. The CDR3 length is 16 residues. With 1 base removed from V and 3 bases from J, the gap between germline ends came to 13 bases. CDR3 region: CASSLGNRVDGNTIYF. In nucleotides, the CDR3 is TGTGCCAGCAGCTTAGGGAACAGGGTAGATGGAAACACCATATATTTT.

The J gene is TRBJ2-2, the V gene TRBV7-9; 10 bases align to TRBD2. The germline gives CDR1 SEHNR, CDR2 FQNEAQ (reference sequence). This CDR3 region has 17 residues. V trimming: 0 bases; J trimming: 4 bases; junction bases outside the gene matches: 5. CDR3 in DNA: TGTGCCAGCAGCTTAGCGCGGGCTAGCGGGAGCACCGGGGAGCTGTTTTTT. Protein product: CASSLARASGSTGELFF.

This chain uses TRBV28 with TRBJ1-2, with D hard to call. With 2 bases removed from V and 14 bases from J, the gap between germline ends came to 18 bases. Germline V lookup: CDR1 MDHEN, CDR2 SYDVKM. The CDR3 length is 13 residues. This CDR3 is CASSLEVRRRRTF. CDR3 bases: TGTGCCAGCAGTTTAGAGGTCAGACGGCGTAGAACCTTC.

The V call is TRBV5-4, the J call TRBJ2-1; 12 bases line up with TRBD2. The CDR3 sequence is 19 residues long. The trim removed 0 bases at V and 6 bases at J, leaving 13 bases unmatched. Looked up from germline, CDR1 is SGHNT and CDR2 is YYREEE (reference sequence). CDR3 sequence (DNA): TGTGCCAGCAGCTTGGCACTAGCGGGGGGCCCCAGAACTTCCAATGAGCAGTTCTTC. It encodes CASSLALAGGPRTSNEQFF.

The V call is TRBV10-3, the J call TRBJ1-2; D unresolved. V was shortened by 2 bases and J by 3 bases, with 7 bases between the two germline ends. The CDR3 totals 13 residues. Germline CDR1 is ENHRY and CDR2 is SYGVKD. The DNA for the CDR3 is TGTGCCATCAGTGAGCGGCGGGACTATGGCTACACCTTC. Residues: CAISERRDYGYTF.

The chain uses TRBV10-3 and TRBJ2-1; 8 bases agree with TRBD2. Trimming at V came to 10 bases and at J to 6 bases, leaving 5 bases not matched to a gene. Germline V gene data show CDR1 as ENHRY and CDR2 as SYGVKD. The CDR3 is 12 amino acids. CDR3 in amino acids: CASAGTSNEQFF. CDR3 coding DNA: TGTGCCAGCGCCGGGACTAGCAATGAGCAGTTCTTC.